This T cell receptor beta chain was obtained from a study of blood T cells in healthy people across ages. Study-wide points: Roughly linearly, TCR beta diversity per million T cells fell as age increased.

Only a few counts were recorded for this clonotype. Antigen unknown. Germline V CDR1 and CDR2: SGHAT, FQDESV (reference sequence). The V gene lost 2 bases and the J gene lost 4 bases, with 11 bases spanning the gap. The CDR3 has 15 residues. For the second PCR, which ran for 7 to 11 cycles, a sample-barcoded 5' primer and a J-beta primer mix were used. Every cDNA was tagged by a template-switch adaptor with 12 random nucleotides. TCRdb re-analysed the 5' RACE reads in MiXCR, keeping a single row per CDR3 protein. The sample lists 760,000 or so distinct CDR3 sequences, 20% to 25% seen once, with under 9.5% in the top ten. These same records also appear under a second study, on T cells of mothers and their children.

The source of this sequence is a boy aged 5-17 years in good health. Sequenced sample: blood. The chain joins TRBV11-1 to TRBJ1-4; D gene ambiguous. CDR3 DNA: TGTGCCAGCAGCTTAAACGGACGGGTTAATGAAAAACTGTTTTTT. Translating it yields CASSLNGRVNEKLFF.